This T cell receptor (beta chain) came from a study of T cells expressing NK-cell markers. TCRdb derives one entry per CDR3 protein from the 5' RACE reads, leaving out DNA. The repertoire table contains tens of thousands of distinct CDR3 sequences. Germline CDR1 reads MGHRA; CDR2 reads YSYEKL. This CDR3 comprises 15 residues. General observations from the study: These clonotypes, the leaders elsewhere, also led the CD3+CD56-NKG2C+ fraction in four donors. Clarity on HCMV specificity was lacking for the expanded NKG2C+ T cell clones.

In the case of this clonotype: The antigen is unknown.

Source material: blood T cells: a sorted CD56 or NKG2C T cell subset, CD4+ or CD8+ T cells, or bulk PBMC T cells (not recorded which). The source is a woman aged 18-69 years in good health. The chain joins TRBV4-1 to TRBJ2-2. Here the CDR3 reads CASSQPAVLTGELFF.